The 19 T cell receptor beta chains below come from one sample, sequenced in a study of radiation and T cells in renal cell carcinoma. Repertoires were generated with immunoSEQ multiplex PCR, while TCRdb's copy carries only in-frame clones and drops some. The sample records about 95,000 clones, approximately 86% being singletons. Noted time point: baseline pretreatment blood. Treatment here: 15 Gy SBRT to primary tumor, nephrectomy 4 weeks later. The sequenced sample was blood, obtained from a patient whose treatment included radiotherapy and nephrectomy. The receptors were sampled from a man between 45 and 60 years old with renal cell carcinoma.

The chain carries TRBV10-2 and TRBJ2-2; 8 nucleotides agree with TRBD2. Germline-derived CDR1 and CDR2 are WSHSY and SAAADI. This CDR3 has 16 residues. Trimming at V came to 6 bases and at J to 7 bases, leaving 13 bases not matched to a gene. The CDR3 coding sequence is TGCGCCAGCAGCCCAACCGGGACTAGATCGGGCGGGGAGCTGTTTTTT. This sequence encodes CASSPTGTRSGGELFF.

The rearrangement uses TRBV7-2 and TRBJ2-1; D perhaps matches TRBD2 (6 bases). V lost 1 base and J 6 bases, leaving 10 bases between the germline ends. The CDR3 spans 14 residues. Germline values: CDR1 SGHTA, CDR2 FQGNSA. CDR3 residues: CASSLVISGNEQFF. CDR3 bases: TGTGCCAGCAGCTTAGTGATTAGCGGCAATGAGCAGTTCTTC. The entire variable domain, with the rest obtained from reference TRBV7-2 and TRBJ2-1, is as follows: GAGVSQSPSNKVTEKGKDVELRCDPISGHTALYWYRQSLGQGLEFLIYFQGNSAPDKSGLPSDRFSAERTGGSVSTLTIQRTQQEDSAVYLCASSLVISGNEQFFGPGTRLTVL.

V and J are TRBV5-1 and TRBJ2-1, with 12 bases fitting TRBD2. The germline gives CDR1 SGHRS, CDR2 YFSETQ. With V trimmed by 4 bases and J by 5 bases, 4 bases remained unmatched. This CDR3 contains 15 residues. The CDR3 nucleotides read TGCGCCAGCAGCAACCGGACTAGCGGGAACAATGAGCAGTTCTTC. Amino acid sequence: CASSNRTSGNNEQFF.

The chain recombines TRBV27 with TRBJ2-1; tentative D call: TRBD1 (6 bases). The CDR3 is 15 amino acids. Germline loops: CDR1 MNHEY, CDR2 SMNVEV (reference sequence). Trimming removed 2 bases from V and 3 bases from J, with 11 bases in between. The CDR3: CASSLLDRDYNEQFF. DNA of the CDR3: TGTGCCAGCAGTTTACTGGACAGAGACTACAATGAGCAGTTCTTC.

The chain has TRBV19 and TRBJ2-2; D possibly uses TRBD1 or TRBD2 (6 bases each). The V gene lost 9 bases and the J gene lost 6 bases, with 20 bases spanning the gap. Germline CDR1 LNHDA, CDR2 SQIVND (reference sequence). There are 15 residues in the CDR3. This CDR3 reads CASMRGESSAGELFF. CDR3 DNA sequence: TGTGCCAGCATGAGGGGGGAGAGTTCGGCCGGGGAGCTGTTTTTT.

The chain recombines TRBV10-1 with TRBJ1-1, with D maybe TRBD1 (6 bases). In germline, CDR1 is WNHNN, CDR2 SYGVQD (reference sequence). There are 14 residues in the CDR3. V was cut by 0 bases and J by 8 bases, with 13 bases left in between. The CDR3 is CASSESNRVSEAFF. CDR3 nucleotide sequence: TGCGCCAGCAGTGAGTCGAACAGGGTGTCGGAAGCTTTCTTT.

The chain combines TRBV27 with TRBJ1-3; TRBD1 matches at 7 bases. The germline V gene encodes CDR1 MNHEY and CDR2 SMNVEV (reference sequence). The CDR3 extends over 14 amino acids. J was trimmed by 2 bases and V by 6 bases; bases with no gene match: 4. CDR3: CASRSTGTGNTIYF. As DNA, the CDR3 is TGTGCCAGCAGATCGACAGGGACTGGAAACACCATATATTTT.

This clone was seen only a few times. The genes are TRBV2 and TRBJ1-2; 7 positions match TRBD1. Per the germline V gene, CDR1 is SNHLY and CDR2 is FYNNEI. The CDR3 contains 14 residues. Trimming at V came to 4 bases and at J to 7 bases, leaving 9 bases not matched to a gene. CDR3 amino acids: CASSARQGMSGYTF. For the CDR3, the DNA is TGTGCCAGCAGTGCCAGACAGGGAATGTCTGGCTACACCTTC.

The chain joins TRBV2 to TRBJ2-2, with TRBD1 matching over 8 bases. Germline V gene data show CDR1 as SNHLY and CDR2 as FYNNEI. CDR3 length equals 17 residues. J gave up 4 bases and V 6 bases, and 13 bases lay outside the gene matches. CDR3 sequence (DNA): TGTGCCAGCAGGCGGGGAACGACAGGGGTCGGCACCGGGGAGCTGTTTTTT. It specifies CASRRGTTGVGTGELFF. Full variable domain (outside the CDR3, taken from reference TRBV2 and TRBJ2-2): EPEVTQTPSHQVTQMGQEVILRCVPISNHLYFYWYRQILGQKVEFLVSFYNNEISEKSEIFDDQFSVERPDGSNFTLKIRSTKLEDSAMYFCASRRGTTGVGTGELFFGEGSRLTVL.

V is TRBV10-3 and J is TRBJ1-5; 8 bases map to TRBD1. V gave up 9 bases and J gave up 3 bases; unmatched junction bases: 4. This CDR3 has 13 amino acids. Per the germline V gene, CDR1 is ENHRY and CDR2 is SYGVKD. The CDR3 nucleotides are TGTGCCATTGGGACAGGCGTCAATCAGCCCCAGCATTTT. This encodes CAIGTGVNQPQHF.

The chain uses TRBV18 and TRBJ2-7; 7 bases match TRBD1. The V segment lost 0 bases and the J segment 2 bases; nucleotides outside the gene matches: 4. The CDR3 is 15 amino acids. Germline V lookup: CDR1 KGHSH, CDR2 LQKENI. CDR3 loop: CASSPPGQSAYEQYF. Here the CDR3 DNA reads TGTGCCAGCTCACCACCGGGACAGTCAGCCTACGAGCAGTACTTC. Using reference TRBV18 and TRBJ2-7 for the parts outside the CDR3, the full variable domain is NAGVMQNPRHLVRRRGQEARLRCSPMKGHSHVYWYRQLPEEGLKFMVYLQKENIIDESGMPKERFSAEFPKEGPSILRIQQVVRGDSAAYFCASSPPGQSAYEQYFGPGTRLTVT.

V is TRBV7-3 and J is TRBJ1-1; no clear D gene. From germline, CDR1 is SGHTA and CDR2 FQGTGA. The CDR3 sequence is 14 residues long. V gave up 5 bases and J gave up 4 bases, with 14 bases separating them. CDR3 sequence: CASSQTGSGTEAFF. The DNA for the CDR3 is TGTGCCAGCAGCCAAACCGGGTCGGGCACTGAAGCTTTCTTT. Using reference TRBV7-3 and TRBJ1-1 for the parts outside the CDR3, the full variable domain is GAGVSQTPSNKVTEKGKYVELRCDPISGHTALYWYRQSLGQGPEFLIYFQGTGAADDSGLPNDRFFAVRPEGSVSTLKIQRTERGDSAVYLCASSQTGSGTEAFFGQGTRLTVV.

In DNA form, the CDR3 reads TGCGCCAGCAGCTCCCGGACAGGTACGAATGAGCAGTTCTTC. This gives the protein CASSSRTGTNEQFF. This sequence joins TRBV4-1 and TRBJ2-1; TRBD1 aligns across 7 bases. This CDR3 is 14 amino acids long. The germline V gene has CDR1 MGHRA and CDR2 YSYEKL. Germline trimming cut 5 bases from V and 7 bases from J; bases unmatched to any gene: 8.

The chain joins TRBV9 to TRBJ2-5; D gene unclear. The ends were cut back, 1 base at V and 5 bases at J, with 6 bases in the middle. Germline lookup yields CDR1 SGDLS and CDR2 YYNGEE. The CDR3 has 12 residues. In DNA, the CDR3 is TGTGCCAGCAGCGTAACACCGGAGACCCAGTACTTC. Encoded protein: CASSVTPETQYF.

CDR3 region: CASSRGQGGYEQYF. CDR3 in DNA: TGTGCCAGCAGTCGGGGACAGGGGGGATACGAGCAGTACTTC. The chain carries TRBV27 and TRBJ2-7; 11 nucleotides agree with TRBD1. The trim removed 5 bases at V and 4 bases at J, leaving 4 bases unmatched. CDR3 length equals 14 residues. Per the germline V gene, CDR1 is MNHEY and CDR2 is SMNVEV (reference sequence).

V and J are TRBV28 and TRBJ1-5; D is unresolved. Trimming shortened V by 7 bases and J by 5 bases, and 12 bases separated the two germline ends. Germline V gene lookup returns CDR1 MDHEN and CDR2 SYDVKM. The CDR3 has 13 residues. As DNA, the CDR3 is TGTGCCAGCAACTCACAAGGGTATCAGCCCCAGCATTTT. This sequence encodes CASNSQGYQPQHF.

This sequence joins TRBV19 and TRBJ2-7; D is unresolved. Germline CDR1 and CDR2: LNHDA and SQIVND (reference sequence). V shed 6 bases and J shed 5 bases, with 17 bases lying between them. CDR3 size: 14 residues. In DNA form, the CDR3 reads TGTGCCAGTAGCTTTAAAGGTGGTTGGGACGAGCAGTACTTC. As protein: CASSFKGGWDEQYF.

In its sample, this clone was seen a few times. The V and J genes are TRBV19 and TRBJ1-4; TRBD1 matches 8 bases. Germline V gene data show CDR1 as LNHDA and CDR2 as SQIVND (reference sequence). CDR3 length: 16 residues. Trimming took 8 bases from V and 4 from J; bases not matched to a gene: 12. The CDR3 DNA sequence: TGTGCCAGTCGGGACAGGACGGTGGGCCTTAATGAAAAACTGTTTTTT. It encodes CASRDRTVGLNEKLFF.

This chain links TRBV18 with TRBJ1-5; D call uncertain. V was shortened by 3 bases and J by 0 bases, with 9 bases between the two germline ends. The CDR3 length is 15 residues. Germline CDR1 reads KGHSH; CDR2 reads LQKENI. CDR3 coding DNA: TGTGCCAGCTCACCTTCAGGCCGTAGCAATCAGCCCCAGCATTTT. It yields the protein CASSPSGRSNQPQHF.